The 6 T cell receptor beta chains below were found in one sample sequenced in a study of cytomegalovirus exposure and HLA in healthy donors. Amplification used 60 Vbeta primers and 13 Jbeta primers. The protocol was immunoSEQ multiplex PCR, while the TCRdb copy is restricted to in-frame clones and leaves out a portion. The data contain roughly 220,000 clones, roughly 70% of them singletons. The sample comprised PBMCs. All receptors come from a woman under 40 in good health and CMV-seronegative.

The rearrangement links TRBV19 to TRBJ2-7; TRBD2 matches 8 bases. Germline assignment: CDR1 LNHDA and CDR2 SQIVND (reference sequence). V trimming: 6 bases; J trimming: 6 bases; junction bases outside the gene matches: 4. This CDR3 has 12 amino acids. The CDR3 bases are TGTGCCAGTAGACCGGGAGGGGGCGAGCAGTACTTC. Amino acid sequence: CASRPGGGEQYF.

V and J are TRBV5-5 and TRBJ1-1; no clear D gene. The CDR3 loop spans 12 amino acids. The V gene's germline CDR1 is SGHKS and CDR2 YYEKEE (reference sequence). Trimming took off 5 bases at V and 5 bases at J, with 10 bases between the two ends. The CDR3 sequence: CASREVGTEAFF. In DNA, the CDR3 is TGTGCCAGCAGGGAGGTGGGGACTGAAGCTTTCTTT.

This chain uses TRBV2 with TRBJ2-1; 7 nucleotides agree with TRBD2. Germline CDR1 reads SNHLY; CDR2 reads FYNNEI. CDR3 length: 18 residues. Trimming took 4 bases from V and 2 from J; bases not matched to a gene: 14. In DNA form, the CDR3 reads TGTGCCAGCAGTGGGCGGACTAGAGGGACCAAAGCCTACAATGAGCAGTTCTTC. Amino acids: CASSGRTRGTKAYNEQFF.

This clone showed up just once. Sequence at one end of the junction differs from germline and may be a read error. V and J are TRBV14 and TRBJ1-5, with D tentatively TRBD1 (6 bases). The germline V gene has CDR1 SGHDN and CDR2 FVKESK. The CDR3 runs to 18 residues. The CDR3 reads CASSEDNREFYSNQPQHF. In DNA, the CDR3 is TGTGCCAGCAGCGAAGACAACAGGGAATTCTATAGCAATCAGCCCCAGCATTTT.

The chain employs TRBV19 and TRBJ2-3; 10 nucleotides align to TRBD2. V gave up 7 bases and J gave up 1 base; unmatched junction bases: 5. The CDR3 runs 15 residues. Germline assignment: CDR1 LNHDA and CDR2 SQIVND (reference sequence). The CDR3, as DNA: TGTGCCAGTACCGATAGCGGGAGGCGCACAGATACGCAGTATTTT. This sequence encodes CASTDSGRRTDTQYF.

The chain uses TRBV10-3 and TRBJ2-5; 8 bases fit TRBD2. CDR3 length: 17 amino acids. CDR1 ENHRY and CDR2 SYGVKD come from the germline V gene. The CDR3 loop reads CDTAGTQEDSGTGTQYF. Here the CDR3 DNA reads TGTGACACCGCGGGGACTCAAGAGGATAGCGGGACCGGGACCCAGTACTTC.